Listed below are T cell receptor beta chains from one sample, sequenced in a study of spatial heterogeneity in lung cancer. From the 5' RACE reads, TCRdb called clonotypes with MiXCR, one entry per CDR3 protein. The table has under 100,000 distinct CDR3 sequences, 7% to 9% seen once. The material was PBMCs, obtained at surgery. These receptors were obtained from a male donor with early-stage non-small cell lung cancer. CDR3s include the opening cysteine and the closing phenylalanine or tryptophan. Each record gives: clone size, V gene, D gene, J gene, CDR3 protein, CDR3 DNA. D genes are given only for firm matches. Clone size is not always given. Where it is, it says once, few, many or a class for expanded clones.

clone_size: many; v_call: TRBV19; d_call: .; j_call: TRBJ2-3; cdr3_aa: CASSILGQGTDTQYF; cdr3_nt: TGTGCCAGTAGTATTCTGGGGCAGGGAACAGATACGCAGTATTTT
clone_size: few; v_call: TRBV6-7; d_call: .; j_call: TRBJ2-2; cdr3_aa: CASSPRVEKVNTGELFF; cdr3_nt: TGTGCCAGCAGTCCCCGCGTAGAAAAGGTTAACACCGGGGAGCTGTTTTTT
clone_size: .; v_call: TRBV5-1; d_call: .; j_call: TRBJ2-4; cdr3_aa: CASSSGARAKNIQYF; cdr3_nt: TGCGCCAGCAGCTCGGGGGCGCGGGCCAAAAACATTCAGTACTTC
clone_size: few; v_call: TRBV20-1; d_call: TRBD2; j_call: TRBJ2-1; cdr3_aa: CSATGTSGRASVGYNEQFF; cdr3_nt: TGCAGTGCTACTGGGACTAGCGGGAGAGCATCAGTGGGCTACAATGAGCAGTTCTTC
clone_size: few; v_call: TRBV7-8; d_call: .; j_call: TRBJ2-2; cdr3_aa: CASSRINLGELFF; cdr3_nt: TGTGCCAGCAGCCGAATAAATCTTGGGGAGCTGTTTTTT
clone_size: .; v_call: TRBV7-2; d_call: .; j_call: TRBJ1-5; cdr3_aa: CASSFGGPQPQHF; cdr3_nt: TGTGCCAGCAGCTTCGGTGGTCCCCAGCCCCAGCATTTT
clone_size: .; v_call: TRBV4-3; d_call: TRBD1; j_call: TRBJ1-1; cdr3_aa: CASSQDLGQGAFF; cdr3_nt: TGCGCCAGCAGCCAAGATCTGGGACAGGGGGCTTTCTTT
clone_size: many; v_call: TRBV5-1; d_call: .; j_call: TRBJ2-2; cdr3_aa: CASSPKGNGGRGSGELFF; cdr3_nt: TGCGCCAGCAGCCCGAAAGGAAATGGGGGGCGAGGCTCCGGGGAGCTGTTTTTT
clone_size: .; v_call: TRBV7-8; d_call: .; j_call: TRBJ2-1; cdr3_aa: CASSLEAGSSYNEQFF; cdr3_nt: TGTGCCAGCAGCTTAGAGGCGGGGAGCTCCTACAATGAGCAGTTCTTC
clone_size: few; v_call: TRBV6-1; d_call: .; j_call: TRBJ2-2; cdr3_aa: CASSALQTRNTGELFF; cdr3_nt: TGTGCCAGCAGTGCTTTACAGACACGGAACACCGGGGAGCTGTTTTTT
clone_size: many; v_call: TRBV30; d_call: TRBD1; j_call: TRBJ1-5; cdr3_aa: CAWSEGGQQPQHF; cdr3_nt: TGTGCCTGGAGTGAAGGGGGCCAACAGCCCCAGCATTTT
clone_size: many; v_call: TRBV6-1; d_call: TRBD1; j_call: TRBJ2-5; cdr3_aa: CASSAWNRGMETQYF; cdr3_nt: TGTGCCAGCAGTGCGTGGAACAGGGGTATGGAGACCCAGTACTTC
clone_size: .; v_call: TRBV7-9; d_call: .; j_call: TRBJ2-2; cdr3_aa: CASSSVRAGELFF; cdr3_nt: TGTGCCAGCAGCTCGGTGAGAGCCGGGGAGCTGTTTTTT
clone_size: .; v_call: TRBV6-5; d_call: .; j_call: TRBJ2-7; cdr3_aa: CASRTGGSGSYEQYF; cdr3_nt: TGTGCCAGCAGGACTGGGGGGTCGGGCTCCTACGAGCAGTACTTC
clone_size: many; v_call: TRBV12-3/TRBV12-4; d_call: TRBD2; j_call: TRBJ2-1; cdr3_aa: CASSSPLRLAASGRQFF; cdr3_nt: TGTGCCAGCAGCTCACCGCTAAGACTAGCGGCCTCTGGGCGGCAGTTCTTC
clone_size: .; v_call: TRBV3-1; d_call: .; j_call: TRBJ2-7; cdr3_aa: CASSPQTAGYYEQYF; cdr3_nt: TGTGCCAGCAGCCCCCAGACTGCGGGATACTACGAGCAGTACTTC
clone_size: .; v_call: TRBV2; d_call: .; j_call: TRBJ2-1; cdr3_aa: CASSEQLVPNREQFF; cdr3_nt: TGTGCCAGCAGTGAACAGCTCGTCCCAAACAGGGAGCAGTTCTTC
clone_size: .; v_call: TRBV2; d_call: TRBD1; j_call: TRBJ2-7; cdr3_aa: CASSMRQGSIYEQYF; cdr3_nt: TGTGCCAGCAGTATGAGACAGGGGTCCATCTACGAGCAGTACTTC
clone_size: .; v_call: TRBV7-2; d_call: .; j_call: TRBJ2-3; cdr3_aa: CASSRGGAGADTQYF; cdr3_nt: TGTGCCAGCAGCCGAGGGGGGGCCGGAGCAGATACGCAGTATTTT
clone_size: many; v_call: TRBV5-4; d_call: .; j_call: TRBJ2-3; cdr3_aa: CASIRWGSATDTQYF; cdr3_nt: TGTGCCAGCATCCGGTGGGGATCCGCCACAGATACGCAGTATTTT
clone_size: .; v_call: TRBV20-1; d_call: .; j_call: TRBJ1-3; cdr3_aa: CSAPPLGGTGNTIYF; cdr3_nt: TGCAGTGCCCCCCCCTTAGGGGGGACTGGAAACACCATATATTTT
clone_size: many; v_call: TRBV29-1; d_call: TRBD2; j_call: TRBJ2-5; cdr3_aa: CSVETSGRTQYF; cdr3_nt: TGCAGCGTTGAAACTAGCGGGCGTACCCAGTACTTC
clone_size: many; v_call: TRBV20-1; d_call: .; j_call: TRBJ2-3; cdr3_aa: CSARDGIDTQYF; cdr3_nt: TGCAGTGCTAGAGATGGGATAGATACGCAGTATTTT
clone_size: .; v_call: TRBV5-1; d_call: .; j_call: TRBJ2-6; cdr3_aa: CASSLELVSGANVLTF; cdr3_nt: TGCGCCAGCAGCTTGGAGTTAGTCTCTGGGGCCAACGTCCTGACTTTC
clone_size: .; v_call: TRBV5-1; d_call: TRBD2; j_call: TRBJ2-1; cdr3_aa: CASSPTLAGEEQFF; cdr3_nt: TGCGCCAGCAGCCCCACATTAGCGGGAGAGGAGCAGTTCTTC
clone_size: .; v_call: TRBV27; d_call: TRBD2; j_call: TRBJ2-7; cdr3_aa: CASSPGGATYEQYF; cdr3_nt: TGTGCCAGCAGCCCCGGGGGGGCCACCTACGAGCAGTACTTC
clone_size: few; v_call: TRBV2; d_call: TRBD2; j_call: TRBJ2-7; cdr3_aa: CASRSSGGYEQYF; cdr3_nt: TGTGCCAGCAGGTCTAGCGGGGGGTACGAGCAGTACTTC
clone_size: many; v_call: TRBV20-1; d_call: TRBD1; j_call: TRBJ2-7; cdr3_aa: CSARVGQGDYEQYF; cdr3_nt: TGCAGTGCTAGAGTGGGACAGGGGGACTACGAGCAGTACTTC
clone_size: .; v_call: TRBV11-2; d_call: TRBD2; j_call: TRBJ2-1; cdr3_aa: CASSLDRTSGSYNEQFF; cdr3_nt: TGTGCCAGCAGCTTAGATCGGACTAGCGGCTCCTACAATGAGCAGTTCTTC
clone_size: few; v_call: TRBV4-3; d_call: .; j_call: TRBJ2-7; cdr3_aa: CASSQGQGASYEQYF; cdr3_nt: TGCGCCAGCAGCCAAGGGCAGGGAGCCTCCTACGAGCAGTACTTC
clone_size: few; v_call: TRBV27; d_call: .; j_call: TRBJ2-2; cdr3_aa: CASRRQGLLGELFF; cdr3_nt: TGTGCCAGCAGAAGGCAGGGCCTACTCGGGGAGCTGTTTTTT
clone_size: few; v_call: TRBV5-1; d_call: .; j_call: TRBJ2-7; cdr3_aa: CASSTGSSYEQYF; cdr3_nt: TGCGCCAGCAGTACAGGGAGCTCCTACGAGCAGTACTTC
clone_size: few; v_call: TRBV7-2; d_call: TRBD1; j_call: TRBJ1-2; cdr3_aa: CASSSGTGPYYGYTF; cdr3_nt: TGTGCCAGCAGCTCCGGGACAGGACCTTACTATGGCTACACCTTC
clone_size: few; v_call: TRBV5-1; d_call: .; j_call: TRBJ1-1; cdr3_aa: CASSLSAGSTEAFF; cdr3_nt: TGCGCCAGCAGCTTGAGCGCGGGGAGCACTGAAGCTTTCTTT
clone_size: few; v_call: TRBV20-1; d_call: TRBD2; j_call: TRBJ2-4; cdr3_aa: CSAWTSGRDIQYF; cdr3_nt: TGCAGTGCTTGGACTAGCGGGCGGGACATTCAGTACTTC
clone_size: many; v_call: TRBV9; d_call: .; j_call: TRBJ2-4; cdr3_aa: CASSVSEGYSIQYF; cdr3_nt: TGTGCCAGCAGCGTATCAGAAGGGTACAGCATTCAGTACTTC
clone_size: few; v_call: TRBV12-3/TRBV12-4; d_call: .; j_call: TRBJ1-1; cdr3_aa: CASSPTGWKAFF; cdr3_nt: TGTGCCAGCAGCCCGACAGGATGGAAAGCTTTCTTT
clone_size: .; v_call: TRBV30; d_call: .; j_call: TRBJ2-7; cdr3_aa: CAWTRGGTASYEQYF; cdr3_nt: TGTGCCTGGACGAGGGGAGGAACAGCCTCCTACGAGCAGTACTTC
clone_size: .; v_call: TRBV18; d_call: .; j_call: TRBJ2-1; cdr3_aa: CASSPPGYPYNEQFF; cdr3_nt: TGTGCCAGCTCACCACCGGGCTATCCCTACAATGAGCAGTTCTTC
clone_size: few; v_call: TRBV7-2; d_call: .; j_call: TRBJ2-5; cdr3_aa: CASSLAGAGGETQYF; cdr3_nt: TGTGCCAGCAGCTTAGCCGGGGCGGGCGGTGAGACCCAGTACTTC
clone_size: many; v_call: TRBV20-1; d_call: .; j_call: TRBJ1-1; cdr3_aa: CSASGGVGLNTEAFF; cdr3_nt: TGCAGTGCTAGTGGGGGAGTCGGGCTAAACACTGAAGCTTTCTTT
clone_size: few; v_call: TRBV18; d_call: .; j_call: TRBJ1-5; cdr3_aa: CASSPMSVSNQPQHF; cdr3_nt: TGTGCCAGCTCACCCATGTCAGTTAGCAATCAGCCCCAGCATTTT
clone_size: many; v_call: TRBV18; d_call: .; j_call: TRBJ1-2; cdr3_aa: CASSPADSYGYTF; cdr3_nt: TGTGCCAGCTCACCAGCGGATTCCTATGGCTACACCTTC
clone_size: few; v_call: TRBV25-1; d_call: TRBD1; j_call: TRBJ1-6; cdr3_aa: CASSGTGRSPLHF; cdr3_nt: TGTGCCAGCAGTGGGACAGGGCGGTCACCCCTCCACTTT
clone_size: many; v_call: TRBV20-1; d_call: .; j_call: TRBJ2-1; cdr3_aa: CSARLGTLGGTDEQFF; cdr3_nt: TGCAGTGCTAGACTCGGGACCCTCGGGGGTACGGATGAGCAGTTCTTC
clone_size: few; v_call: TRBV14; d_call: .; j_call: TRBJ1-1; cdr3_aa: CASSQDRSGNTEAFF; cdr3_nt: TGTGCCAGCAGCCAAGATCGATCGGGGAACACTGAAGCTTTCTTT
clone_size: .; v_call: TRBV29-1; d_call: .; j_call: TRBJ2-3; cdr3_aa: CSVEQGRADTQYF; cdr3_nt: TGCAGCGTTGAACAGGGGAGGGCAGATACGCAGTATTTT
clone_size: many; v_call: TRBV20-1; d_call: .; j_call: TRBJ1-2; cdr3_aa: CSAREPTGGYTF; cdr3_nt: TGCAGTGCTAGAGAACCGACAGGTGGCTACACCTTC
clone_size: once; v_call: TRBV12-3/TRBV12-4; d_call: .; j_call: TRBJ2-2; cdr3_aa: CASSPYTNTGELFF; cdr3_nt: TGTGCCAGCAGCCCTTATACGAACACCGGGGAGCTGTTTTTT
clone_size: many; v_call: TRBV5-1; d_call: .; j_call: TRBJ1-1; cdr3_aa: CASSRWEDTEAFF; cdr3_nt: TGCGCCAGCAGCCGATGGGAGGACACTGAAGCTTTCTTT
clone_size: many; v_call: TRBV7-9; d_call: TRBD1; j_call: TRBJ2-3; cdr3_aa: CASSSTGVTDTQYF; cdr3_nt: TGTGCCAGCAGCTCGACAGGGGTCACAGATACGCAGTATTTT
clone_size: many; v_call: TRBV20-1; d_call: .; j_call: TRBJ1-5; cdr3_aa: CSVGRGDNQPQHF; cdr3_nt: TGCAGTGTCGGGAGGGGAGACAATCAGCCCCAGCATTTT
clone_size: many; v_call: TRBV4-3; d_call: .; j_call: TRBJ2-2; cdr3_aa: CASSQEDTNTGELFF; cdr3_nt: TGCGCCAGCAGCCAAGAAGATACGAACACCGGGGAGCTGTTTTTT
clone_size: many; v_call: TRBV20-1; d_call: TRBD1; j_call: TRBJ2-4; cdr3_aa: CSATGTGKNIQYF; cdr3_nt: TGCAGTGCTACCGGGACAGGAAAAAACATTCAGTACTTC
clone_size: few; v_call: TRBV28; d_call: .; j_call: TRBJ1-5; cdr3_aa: CASSLLPSNQPQHF; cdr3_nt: TGTGCCAGCAGTTTATTACCTAGCAATCAGCCCCAGCATTTT
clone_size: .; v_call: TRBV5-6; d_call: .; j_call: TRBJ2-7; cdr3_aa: CASRVYGARYEQYF; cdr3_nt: TGTGCCAGCAGGGTCTACGGGGCGAGGTACGAGCAGTACTTC
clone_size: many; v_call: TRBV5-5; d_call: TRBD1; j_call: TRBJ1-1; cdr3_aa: CASSIRQGMNTEAFF; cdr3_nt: TGTGCCAGCAGCATCCGACAGGGGATGAACACTGAAGCTTTCTTT
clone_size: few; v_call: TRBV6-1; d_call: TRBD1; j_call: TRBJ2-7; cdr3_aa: CASRIAGGLYEQYF; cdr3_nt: TGTGCGTCGCGGATCGCAGGGGGTCTCTACGAGCAGTACTTC
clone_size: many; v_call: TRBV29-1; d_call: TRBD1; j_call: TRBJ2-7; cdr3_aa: CSFLGQDYYEQYF; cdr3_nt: TGCAGCTTCCTCGGACAGGATTACTACGAGCAGTACTTC
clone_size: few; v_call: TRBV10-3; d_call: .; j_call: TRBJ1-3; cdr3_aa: CAIKTLSSGNTIYF; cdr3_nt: TGTGCCATCAAGACACTGAGCTCTGGAAACACCATATATTTT